This T cell receptor beta chain was sequenced in a study of CD8+ T cells in alopecia areata. RNA was isolated and reverse transcribed to cDNA, the sequencing template. Sequencing used immunoSEQ multiplex PCR; TCRdb keeps in-frame clones, though not all of them. The sample holds 90,000 to 130,000 clones, approximately 54% seen once. Treatment here: oral pan-JAK inhibitor, 5-10 mg twice daily. CDR1 MDHEN and CDR2 SYDVKM come from the germline V gene. The CDR3 is 14 amino acids. The V gene lost 3 bases and the J gene lost 4 bases, with 12 bases spanning the gap. This chain connects TRBV28 to TRBJ2-5; a possible D gene is TRBD1 (6 bases). Source: CD8+ T cells sorted from blood, taken at week 24, from a patient treated with tofacitinib. The sequence derives from a human donor with alopecia areata. Here the CDR3 reads CASSLQGLGETQYF. CDR3 DNA: TGTGCCAGCAGTTTGCAGGGGCTGGGAGAGACCCAGTACTTC.